This passage covers 18 T cell receptor beta chains from one sample sequenced in a study of cytomegalovirus exposure and HLA in healthy donors. PCR employed 60 Vbeta and 13 Jbeta primers. Sequencing was performed with immunoSEQ multiplex PCR; in TCRdb, only in-frame clones are kept and a portion is missing. The listing records 220,000 or so clones. Sequencing was done on a sample of PBMCs. These receptors came from a girl aged 2-10 years in good health and CMV-seropositive.

This rearrangement joins TRBV5-1 to TRBJ2-1, with 8 bases matching TRBD1. V was pared by 4 bases and J by 6 bases, with 15 bases of the junction left unmatched. The CDR3 extends over 17 amino acids. CDR1 is SGHRS, CDR2 YFSETQ, per germline. CDR3 nucleotide sequence: TGCGCCAGCAGCCCGAGGGCAGGGGGCTATCAGAGCAATGAGCAGTTCTTC. It encodes CASSPRAGGYQSNEQFF.

The chain recombines TRBV20-1 with TRBJ2-3; weak D call: TRBD2 (6 bases). V was clipped by 3 bases and J by 11 bases, with 12 bases between them. Per the germline V gene, CDR1 is DFQATT and CDR2 is SNEGSKA (reference sequence). The CDR3 extends over 11 amino acids. The CDR3 spells CSARATSKQYF. CDR3 in DNA: TGCAGTGCTAGGGCGACTAGTAAGCAGTATTTT.

J is TRBJ2-1 and V is TRBV7-2; 7 bases align to TRBD1. V lost 2 bases and J lost 8; bases outside the gene matches: 3. Germline CDR1 reads SGHTA; CDR2 reads FQGNSA. The CDR3 contains 13 residues. In nucleotides, the CDR3 is TGTGCCAGCAGCTTAAGGGGGCTCGATGAGCAGTTCTTC. Protein sequence: CASSLRGLDEQFF.

This chain joins TRBV15 and TRBJ2-7; D uncertain. The length of the CDR3 is 16 residues. The germline V and J ends were trimmed by 1 base and 0 bases, with 13 bases remaining between them. Germline CDR1 is LNHNV and CDR2 is YYDKDF (reference sequence). For the CDR3, the DNA is TGTGCCACCAGCAGAGTAGGCGGCTTCAGCTCCTACGAGCAGTACTTC. As protein: CATSRVGGFSSYEQYF.

Turning to this clone: Other DNA variants within this sample encode the same CDR3. The rearrangement uses TRBV19 and TRBJ2-2; no definite D call. Trimming removed 3 bases at V and 4 bases at J, with 6 bases between. The CDR3 runs to 13 residues. CDR1 and CDR2 (germline): LNHDA, SQIVND (reference sequence). The CDR3 DNA sequence: TGTGCCAGTAGTATCCTATCCACCGGGGAGCTGTTTTTT. This sequence encodes CASSILSTGELFF.

Of note for this clone: The CDR3 carries no conserved terminal phenylalanine or tryptophan, so it likely arises from a read error. The chain employs TRBV12-5 and TRBJ1-1; tentatively, D is TRBD1 (6 bases). There are 16 residues in the CDR3. Germline lookup yields CDR1 LGHNT and CDR2 FRNRAP. Trimming stripped 6 bases from V and 1 base from J, with 18 bases between. The DNA of the CDR3 is TGTGCTAGTGGACTCGGTCCCACAGGGTGGAACACTGAAGCTTTCCTT. Its translation is CASGLGPTGWNTEAFL.

V gene TRBV7-6 combines with J gene TRBJ1-2, with 7 nucleotides matching TRBD1. CDR3 size: 16 residues. Germline CDR1 reads SGHVS; CDR2 reads FNYEAQ. V gave up 5 bases and J gave up 3 bases; unmatched junction bases: 12. The CDR3 DNA reads TGTGCCAGCAGCCCATCCCAGGGGCAGGGGGACTATGGCTACACCTTC. This codes for CASSPSQGQGDYGYTF.

The V call is TRBV19, the J call TRBJ2-7; no reliable D call. The germline V gene has CDR1 LNHDA and CDR2 SQIVND (reference sequence). V lost 5 bases to trimming and J lost 0 bases, with 11 bases between them. This CDR3 has 14 residues. For the CDR3, the DNA is TGTGCCAGTAGTTTTTATTTAGACTCCTACGAGCAGTACTTC. Its translation: CASSFYLDSYEQYF.

The chain joins TRBV19 to TRBJ2-5; 9 bases are shared with TRBD1. This CDR3 region has 15 residues. V dropped 4 bases and J dropped 3; count of bases not matched to a gene: 6. Germline CDR1 is LNHDA and CDR2 is SQIVND (reference sequence). The CDR3 spells CASSTGTGLKETQYF. The DNA of the CDR3 is TGTGCCAGTAGTACTGGGACAGGGTTAAAAGAGACCCAGTACTTC.

J is TRBJ2-1 and V is TRBV7-9, with 7 bases fitting TRBD2. CDR3 size: 13 residues. Per the germline V gene, CDR1 is SEHNR and CDR2 is FQNEAQ (reference sequence). The J segment lost 8 bases and the V segment lost 1 base, leaving 2 bases of the junction unmatched. The chain's CDR3 is CASSLVGGDEQFF. The CDR3 nucleotides are TGTGCCAGCAGCTTAGTGGGAGGGGATGAGCAGTTCTTC.

V and J are TRBV5-6 and TRBJ2-1, with D maybe TRBD2 (5 bases). The V and J ends lost 4 bases and 3 bases respectively, with 11 bases between them. CDR1 and CDR2 (germline): SGHDT, YYEEEE. The CDR3 spans 14 residues. CDR3 residues: CASSPSGVYNEQFF. The DNA of the CDR3 is TGTGCCAGCAGCCCGTCCGGGGTCTACAATGAGCAGTTCTTC.

The chain employs TRBV6-1 and TRBJ2-1; TRBD2 matches at 11 bases. The CDR3 is made up of 15 amino acids. V shed 8 bases and J 4 bases; nucleotides not matched to a gene: 7. Germline V gene sequence: CDR1 MNHNS, CDR2 SASEGT. The DNA for the CDR3 is TGTGCCAGCTCCATTGGGACTAGCGGTTACAATGAGCAGTTCTTC. Protein: CASSIGTSGYNEQFF.

The chain has TRBV5-4 and TRBJ2-1; tentative D call: TRBD1 (5 bases). The CDR3 is 14 residues long. V lost 3 bases to trimming and J lost 10 bases, with 17 bases between them. Germline CDR1 reads SGHNT; CDR2 reads YYREEE (reference sequence). In nucleotides, the CDR3 is TGTGCCAGCAGCTCGGACCTGGGCCCAGGGGAGCAGTTCTTC. It translates to CASSSDLGPGEQFF.

V usage is TRBV6-5 and J usage is TRBJ1-5; 11 bases line up with TRBD1. This CDR3 is 15 amino acids long. Germline V gene lookup returns CDR1 MNHEY and CDR2 SVGAGI. After removal of 6 bases from V and 7 bases from J, the junction contained 8 bases not matched to a gene. The CDR3 loop reads CASRPGTGGRQPQHF. As DNA, the CDR3 is TGTGCCAGCAGACCAGGGACAGGGGGACGCCAGCCCCAGCATTTT.

The chain carries TRBV28 and TRBJ2-3; D perhaps matches TRBD1 (5 bases). Germline V gene data show CDR1 as MDHEN and CDR2 as SYDVKM. Trimming left V 4 bases short and J 6 bases short, with 11 bases between. This CDR3 has 13 amino acids. In nucleotides, the CDR3 is TGTGCCAGCAGTTGGCCAGGGCAGGATACGCAGTATTTT. Its protein product is CASSWPGQDTQYF.

The rearrangement joins TRBV28 to TRBJ2-7, with TRBD1 matching over 8 bases. The V segment lost 7 bases and the J segment 3 bases; nucleotides outside the gene matches: 2. The CDR3 extends over 12 amino acids. Looked up from germline, CDR1 is MDHEN and CDR2 is SYDVKM. The CDR3 nucleotides read TGTGCCAGCAAGGACAGGGTCTACGAGCAGTACTTC. This codes for CASKDRVYEQYF.

V gene TRBV11-2 combines with J gene TRBJ1-4; no clear D gene. V was cut by 5 bases and J by 6 bases, with 13 bases left in between. CDR1 and CDR2 (germline): SGHAT, FQNNGV. The CDR3 totals 14 residues. The CDR3 region has the DNA TGTGCCAGCAGCCGTGGGAGGGCCGATGAAAAACTGTTTTTT. Translated, it gives CASSRGRADEKLFF.

The chain employs TRBV18 and TRBJ1-4, with TRBD1 matching 7 bases. The germline gives CDR1 KGHSH, CDR2 LQKENI. The CDR3 is 13 amino acids. With V trimmed by 4 bases and J by 15 bases, 11 bases remained unmatched. The CDR3 DNA follows: TGTGCCAGCTCACTCGGACAGGCCGAGGGGGTGTTTTTT. This gives the protein CASSLGQAEGVFF.